This TCR beta chain comes out of a study of T-cell memory formation after mild COVID-19. Study context: TCR clusters showed largely donor specificity.

It was 5'RACE with constant-segment primers that produced the TCR alpha and TCR beta cDNA libraries, which carried sample barcodes and UMIs. TCRdb called the 5' RACE reads again in MiXCR, with one record for every CDR3 protein. The table has nearly 350,000 distinct CDR3 sequences, 10% to 15% seen once; the top ten hold about a fifth. The ends lost 4 bases at V and 8 bases at J; junction bases unmatched: 9. Looked up from germline, CDR1 is SGHTA and CDR2 is FQGNSA. The length of the CDR3 is 14 residues. Sequences were obtained from PBMCs or a T cell subset sorted from them (not recorded which). The chain couples TRBV7-2 to TRBJ2-5; 8 nucleotides agree with TRBD2. The sequence was collected from a man between 18 and 35 years old who had mild COVID-19 (a few samples of this study predate the infection). Cell type and time point are not known. The CDR3 region is CASSSGLARNTQYF. The CDR3 nucleotides read TGTGCCAGCAGCTCCGGACTAGCCCGCAACACCCAGTACTTC.